This entry features one T cell receptor (beta chain) sequence. The clone's antigen remains unknown. No per-base quality is available; no much larger clone lies one base away. Libraries were prepared through the immunoSEQ multiplex PCR assay. Turning to the authors' computational methods: To diagnose cytomegalovirus status from the catalog of TCR beta chain sequences, a statistical classification framework was built. TCRdb mirrors the immuneACCESS table, restricted to in-frame sequences. Some clones are absent from its copies; in checked studies, under half trace to an unresolved V gene, and the reason for the others is unknown. D and trimming were read from the DNA, whereas the V and J calls and clone size are those reported in that table. Across this sample there are about 140,000 clones, with about nine tenths seen only once. Nearly 3% of the sample comes from the top ten. The donors belonged to the validation cohort of over a hundred subjects, which was separate from the approximately 700-subject first cohort.

This sample is part of a study of cytomegalovirus exposure and HLA in healthy donors (dated 2017 in TCRdb). In terms of the full investigation: The 650 to 750 repertoires of the first cohort and the roughly 120 validation repertoires were produced on the same platform, according to a later analysis. The study aimed to test whether signatures of past pathogen exposure could be identified by cataloging public T cell receptors. A separate validation cohort of approximately 120 different subjects was used in addition to the roughly 670-subject first cohort. To predict cytomegalovirus infection status, the study combined high-throughput TCR immunosequencing, statistical association of individual TCRs with disease status, and machine learning.

Here is what the overall study found, with its caveats: Subsequent analysis determined that TCRs grouped into clusters in the first cohort also showed a tendency toward co-occurrence across the 120 or so validation repertoires, and approximately 94% of cluster scores exceeded 0. It was suggested by the authors that the approach could potentially be generalized to other disease states and immunological phenotypes. The classifier was reported to diagnose cytomegalovirus status with high specificity and sensitivity in both the original and validation cohorts. Three of the identified cytomegalovirus-associated TCR beta chains were confirmed in vitro to be specific for cytomegalovirus antigens. A later analysis had no HLA typing for the validation cohort, so co-occurrence there was scored across all 110 or so repertoires. Across donors, most TCR sequences were observed very rarely, whereas some public TCRs were present in many individuals. In the study, some 160 TCR beta chains were listed as associated with cytomegalovirus.

This clonotype was obtained from a man younger than 30 in good health and CMV-seronegative. The sequencing input was PBMCs.

In nucleotides, the sequence is TGTGCCACCAGGACAGACAGGGGGAATTACGAGCAGTACTTC. It codes for CATRTDRGNYEQYF. The V gene is TRBV15 and the J gene is TRBJ2-7; 9 middle bases align to TRBD1. The CDR1 and CDR2 encoded by the germline V gene (reference sequence) are LNHNV and YYDKDF. Relative to germline, V is missing 6 bases and J is missing 4 bases, with 7 bases of the junction outside any gene match. From cysteine to phenylalanine, the CDR3 is 14 amino acids long. Left in the record is the CDR3 DNA by itself, 42 bases read in frame from the first base. Reference TRBV15 and TRBJ2-7 proteins supply the regions before and after the CDR3; the full variable domain is: DAMVIQNPRYQVTQFGKPVTLSCSQTLNHNVMYWYQQKSSQAPKLLFHYYDKDFNNEADTPDNFQSRRPNTSFCFLDIRSPGLGDTAMYLCATRTDRGNYEQYFGPGTRLTVT.